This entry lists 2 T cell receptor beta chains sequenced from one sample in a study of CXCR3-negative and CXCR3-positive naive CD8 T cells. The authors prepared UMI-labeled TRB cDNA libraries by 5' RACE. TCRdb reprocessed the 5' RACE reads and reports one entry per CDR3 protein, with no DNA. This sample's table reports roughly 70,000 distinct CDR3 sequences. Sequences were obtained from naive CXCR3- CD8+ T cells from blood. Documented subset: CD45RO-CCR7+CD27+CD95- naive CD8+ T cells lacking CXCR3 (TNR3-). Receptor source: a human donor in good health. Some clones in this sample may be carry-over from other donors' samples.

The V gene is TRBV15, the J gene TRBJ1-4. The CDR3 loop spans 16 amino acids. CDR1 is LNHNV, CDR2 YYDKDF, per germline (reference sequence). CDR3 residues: CATSSPLGMGGEKLFF.

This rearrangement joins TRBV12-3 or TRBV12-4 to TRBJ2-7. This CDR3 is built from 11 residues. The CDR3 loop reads CASGISYEQYF.